These T cell receptor beta chains were read from a single sample in a study of blood T cell repertoires in COVID-19. The assay was immunoSEQ multiplex PCR, and TCRdb's table has in-frame clones only and misses some. The sample records fewer than 70,000 clones, 85% to 90% being singletons. Input material: peripheral blood. These receptors all stem from a man in his fifties or sixties with active COVID-19. Both conserved end residues are part of each CDR3. A D gene is named only where the DNA matches it firmly.

V gene,J gene,D gene,CDR3 protein,CDR3 DNA
TRBV9,TRBJ2-5,.,CASSDRGETQYF,TGTGCCAGCAGCGATAGGGGAGAGACCCAGTACTTC
TRBV6-4,TRBJ1-3,TRBD1,CARVGQGSGNTIYF,TGTGCCAGAGTAGGACAGGGGTCAGGAAACACCATATATTTT
TRBV5-5,TRBJ1-3,.,CASSLDLPENSGNTIYF,TGTGCCAGCAGCTTGGATCTTCCGGAGAACTCTGGAAACACCATATATTTT
TRBV18,TRBJ1-4,.,CASSPGTAQEWVF,TGTGCCAGCTCACCAGGGACTGCCCAGGAATGGGTTTTT
TRBV6-5,TRBJ1-1,.,CASSYQGMNTEAFF,TGTGCCAGCAGTTACCAGGGGATGAACACTGAAGCTTTCTTT
TRBV7-2,TRBJ2-1,TRBD2,CASSLRTSVSYNEQFF,TGTGCCAGCAGCTTAAGGACTAGCGTTAGCTACAATGAGCAGTTCTTC
TRBV6-2/TRBV6-3,TRBJ2-5,.,CASSYPLRGRWHETQYF,TGTGCCAGCAGTTACCCCCTGAGAGGTCGGTGGCACGAGACCCAGTACTTC
TRBV5-8,TRBJ2-1,TRBD1,CASSLQGASYNEQFF,TGTGCCAGCAGCTTGCAGGGGGCCTCCTACAATGAGCAGTTCTTC
TRBV7-9,TRBJ1-1,TRBD1,CASSSRRTGEGMNTEAFF,TGTGCCAGCAGCTCAAGACGGACAGGGGAGGGTATGAACACTGAAGCTTTCTTT
TRBV6-6,TRBJ1-2,.,CASIQLTGLSDGYTF,TGTGCCAGCATTCAGCTAACAGGGCTTTCGGATGGCTACACCTTC
TRBV6-1,TRBJ2-7,.,CASSEAGRGSGEQYF,TGTGCCAGCAGTGAAGCAGGGCGGGGATCAGGCGAGCAGTACTTC
TRBV9,TRBJ1-1,.,CASSPTFEAFF,TGTGCCAGCAGCCCCACTTTTGAAGCTTTCTTT
TRBV19,TRBJ1-4,.,CASTGLATNEKLFF,TGTGCCAGTACGGGACTTGCAACTAATGAAAAACTGTTTTTT
TRBV6-5,TRBJ2-1,TRBD2,CASSTTSGGVNEQFF,TGTGCCAGCAGCACAACTAGCGGGGGGGTAAATGAGCAGTTCTTC
TRBV5-4,TRBJ1-6,.,CASSFGEVQFASYNSPLHF,TGTGCCAGCAGCTTTGGCGAGGTTCAATTTGCTTCCTATAATTCACCCCTCCACTTT
TRBV11-3,TRBJ2-5,.,CASSPGDGETQYF,TGTGCCAGCAGCCCAGGGGACGGTGAGACCCAGTACTTC
TRBV12-3/TRBV12-4,TRBJ1-5,.,CASRRSFEPQHF,TGTGCCAGCAGACGCAGTTTTGAGCCCCAGCATTTT
TRBV7-9,TRBJ1-2,.,CASSPTTVVNYGYTF,TGTGCCAGCAGCCCGACGACAGTAGTAAACTATGGCTACACCTTC
TRBV4-3,TRBJ1-1,.,CASSQDHQGLNTEAFF,TGCGCCAGCAGCCAAGATCATCAGGGGCTGAACACTGAAGCTTTCTTT
TRBV7-9,TRBJ2-3,TRBD2,CASSLSRGDSAQYF,TGTGCCAGCAGCTTATCCCGGGGGGACTCCGCGCAGTATTTT
TRBV7-2,TRBJ2-1,.,CASSISHGGYNEQFF,TGTGCCAGCAGCATTAGTCACGGGGGTTACAATGAGCAGTTCTTC
TRBV19,TRBJ2-5,.,CASSPRQESREAQYF,TGTGCCAGTAGTCCTCGACAGGAGTCAAGAGAGGCCCAGTACTTC
TRBV10-2,TRBJ1-2,.,CASSDIPRPSDYGYTF,TGCGCCAGCAGTGATATCCCGCGTCCCTCTGACTATGGCTACACCTTC
TRBV5-1,TRBJ2-1,.,CASSPHRADEQFF,TGCGCCAGCAGCCCTCACAGGGCTGATGAGCAGTTCTTC
TRBV6-5,TRBJ1-2,.,CASSQHLTALYGYTF,TGTGCCAGCAGCCAACACCTGACAGCCCTCTATGGCTACACCTTC
TRBV5-6,TRBJ2-2,.,CASWAYGGELFF,TGTGCCAGCTGGGCGTATGGCGGGGAGCTGTTTTTT
TRBV6-4,TRBJ2-3,TRBD2,CASSVYPGTSGGPTDTQYF,TGTGCCAGCAGTGTGTACCCCGGGACTAGCGGGGGACCCACAGATACGCAGTATTTT